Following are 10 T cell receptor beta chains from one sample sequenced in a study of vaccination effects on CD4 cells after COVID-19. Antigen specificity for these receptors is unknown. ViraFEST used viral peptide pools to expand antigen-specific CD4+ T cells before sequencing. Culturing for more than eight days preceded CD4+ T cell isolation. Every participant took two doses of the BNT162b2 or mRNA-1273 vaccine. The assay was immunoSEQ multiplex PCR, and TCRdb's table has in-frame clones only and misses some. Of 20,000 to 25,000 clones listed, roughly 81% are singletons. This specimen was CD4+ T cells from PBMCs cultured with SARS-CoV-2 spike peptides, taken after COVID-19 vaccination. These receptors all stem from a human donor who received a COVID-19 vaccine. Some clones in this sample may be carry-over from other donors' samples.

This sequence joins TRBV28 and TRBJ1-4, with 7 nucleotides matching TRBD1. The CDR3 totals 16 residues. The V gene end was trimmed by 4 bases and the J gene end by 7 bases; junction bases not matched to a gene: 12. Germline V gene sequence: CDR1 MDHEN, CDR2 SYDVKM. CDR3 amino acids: CASSSPSTGKVEKLFF. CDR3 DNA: TGTGCCAGCAGTTCACCCTCGACAGGGAAAGTTGAAAAACTGTTTTTT.

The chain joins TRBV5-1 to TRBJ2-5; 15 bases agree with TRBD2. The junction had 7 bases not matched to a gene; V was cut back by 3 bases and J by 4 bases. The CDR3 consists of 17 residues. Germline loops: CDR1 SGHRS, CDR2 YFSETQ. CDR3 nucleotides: TGCGCCAGCAGCTCGGGACTAGCGGGGGGAACCGGAGAGACCCAGTACTTC. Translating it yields CASSSGLAGGTGETQYF.

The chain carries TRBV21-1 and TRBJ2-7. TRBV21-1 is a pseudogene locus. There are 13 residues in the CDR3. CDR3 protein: CASSPRLGYEQYV. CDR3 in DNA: TGTGCCAGCAGCCCGCGACTGGGATACGAGCAGTACGTC.

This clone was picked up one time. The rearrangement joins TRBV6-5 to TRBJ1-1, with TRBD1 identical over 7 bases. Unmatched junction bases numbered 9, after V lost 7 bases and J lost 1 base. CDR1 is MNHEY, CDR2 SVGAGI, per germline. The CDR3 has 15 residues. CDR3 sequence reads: CASKQGTWGNTEAFF. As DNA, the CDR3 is TGTGCCAGCAAACAGGGGACCTGGGGGAACACTGAAGCTTTCTTT.

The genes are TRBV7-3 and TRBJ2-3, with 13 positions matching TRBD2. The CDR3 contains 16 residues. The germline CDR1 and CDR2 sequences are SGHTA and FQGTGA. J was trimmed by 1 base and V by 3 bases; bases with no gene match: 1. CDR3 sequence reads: CASSFGTSGGTDTQYF. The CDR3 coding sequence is TGTGCCAGCAGCTTCGGGACTAGCGGGGGCACAGATACGCAGTATTTT.

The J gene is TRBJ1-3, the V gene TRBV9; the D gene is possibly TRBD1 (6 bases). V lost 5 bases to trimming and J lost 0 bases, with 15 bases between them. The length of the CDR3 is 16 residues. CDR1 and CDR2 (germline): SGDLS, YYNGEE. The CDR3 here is CASSGGLTRSGNTIYF. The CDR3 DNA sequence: TGTGCCAGCAGTGGGGGGCTGACCCGCTCTGGAAACACCATATATTTT.

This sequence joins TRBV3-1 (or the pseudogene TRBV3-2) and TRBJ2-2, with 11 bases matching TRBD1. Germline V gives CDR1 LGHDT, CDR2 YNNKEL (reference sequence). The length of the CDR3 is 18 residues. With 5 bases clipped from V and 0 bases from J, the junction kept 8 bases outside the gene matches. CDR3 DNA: TGTGCCAGCAGCGGGACAGGGGGTTCAGCATCGAACACCGGGGAGCTGTTTTTT. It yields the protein CASSGTGGSASNTGELFF.

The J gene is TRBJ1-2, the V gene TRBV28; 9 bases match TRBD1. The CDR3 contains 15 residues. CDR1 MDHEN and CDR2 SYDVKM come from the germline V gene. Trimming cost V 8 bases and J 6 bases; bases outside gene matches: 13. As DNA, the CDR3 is TGTGCCAGCGGCCGAACCGGGACAGGGTCAGATGGCTACACCTTC. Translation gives CASGRTGTGSDGYTF.

CDR3 protein: CASNRASSGNTIYF. CDR3 coding DNA: TGTGCCAGCAATCGTGCAAGCTCTGGAAACACCATATATTTT. The V and J genes are TRBV28 and TRBJ1-3; D call uncertain. V gave up 7 bases and J gave up 0 bases, with 10 bases separating them. This CDR3 has 14 residues. Germline V lookup: CDR1 MDHEN, CDR2 SYDVKM.

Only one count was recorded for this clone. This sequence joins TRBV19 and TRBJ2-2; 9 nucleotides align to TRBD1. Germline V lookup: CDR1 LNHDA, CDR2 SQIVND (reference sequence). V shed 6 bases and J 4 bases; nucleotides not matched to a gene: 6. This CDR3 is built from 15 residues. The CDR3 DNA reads TGTGCCAGTAGAGGACAGGGGCTTTCCACCGGGGAGCTGTTTTTT. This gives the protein CASRGQGLSTGELFF.